This T cell receptor (beta chain) was sequenced during a study of cytomegalovirus exposure and HLA in healthy donors. Study-wide results and limits: Rarity held for most TCR sequences, but there were some public TCRs that occurred in many donors.

V lost 0 bases, J lost 5 bases, and 13 bases lay in between. The CDR3 is 15 amino acids. Germline CDR1 and CDR2: LGHNA and YNFKEQ. Both 60 Vbeta primers and 13 Jbeta primers went into the PCR. The data were produced by immunoSEQ multiplex PCR, yet TCRdb's version contains in-frame clones alone and is incomplete. The sample yields roughly 100,000 clones, just under 80% seen once. This clone was counted only a few times. What it recognizes is unknown. The material sequenced was PBMCs. The sequence derives from a male donor in good health and CMV-seronegative. The rearrangement links TRBV4-2 to TRBJ1-1; no definite D call. The CDR3 spells CASSQEPAEGTEAFF. The CDR3 nucleotides are TGTGCCAGCAGCCAAGAACCGGCCGAGGGAACTGAAGCTTTCTTT.